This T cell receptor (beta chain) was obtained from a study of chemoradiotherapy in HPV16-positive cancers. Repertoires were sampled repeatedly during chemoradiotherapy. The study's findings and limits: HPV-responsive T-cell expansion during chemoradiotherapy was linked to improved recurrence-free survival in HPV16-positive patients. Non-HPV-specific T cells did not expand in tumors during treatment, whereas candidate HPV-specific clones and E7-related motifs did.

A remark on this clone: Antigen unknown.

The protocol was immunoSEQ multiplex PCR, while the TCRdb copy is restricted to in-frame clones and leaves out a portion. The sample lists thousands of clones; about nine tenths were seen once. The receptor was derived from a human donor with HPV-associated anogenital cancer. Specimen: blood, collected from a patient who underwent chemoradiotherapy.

CDR3 amino acids: CASSSTGEHEQYF. The CDR3 nucleotides read TGTGCCAGCAGCTCGACAGGGGAGCACGAGCAGTACTTC. This chain uses TRBV5-4 with TRBJ2-7; TRBD1 agrees at 8 bases. The V and J ends lost 3 bases and 5 bases, in that order; junction bases with no gene match: 4. CDR3 length: 13 amino acids. CDR1 is SGHNT and CDR2 is YYREEE in the germline V gene (reference sequence).